This T cell receptor beta chain was sequenced in a study of blood T cell repertoires in COVID-19. Study-wide background: Acute and convalescent COVID-19 specimens originated in the United States, Italy and Spain. Sample material is recorded as cDNA or gDNA derived from T cells, B-cell-depleted T cells, or PBMCs.

The Seattle patients, enrolled during active infection, were followed longitudinally. Authors' processing steps: Amplifying reference gene primers gave estimates of nucleated cell counts. Some clones are missing from TCRdb's copy, which holds only in-frame ones; the method was immunoSEQ multiplex PCR. V, J and clone size derive from that table, while D and trimming were established from the DNA sequence. Here the sample spans roughly 300,000 clones, 80% to 95% being singletons. CDR1 MNHEY and CDR2 SVGAGI come from the germline V gene. V shed 4 bases, J shed 9 bases, and the junction held 4 bases outside the gene matches. The CDR3 covers 14 residues.

Sequencing was performed on peripheral blood. This receptor was taken from a woman aged 25 to 39 with COVID-19, enrolled during active disease. The chain is built from TRBV6-5 and TRBJ2-1, with 12 bases identical to TRBD2. CDR3 coding DNA: TGTGCCAGCAGTTCTAGCGGGAGGGGCGGTGAGCAGTTCTTC. This encodes CASSSSGRGGEQFF.